This T cell receptor (beta chain) was sequenced during a study of OX40 agonist ivuxolimab in advanced cancers. Study summary: Aged roughly 23 to 79 with a mean of around 60 years, they were 82.7% male. It was permissible to have had prior anti-PD-1, anti-PD-L1 or anti-CTLA-4 therapy, and less than 45% had some. Three partial responders included one hepatocellular carcinoma patient and two cutaneous melanoma patients.

CDR1 is SGHNT and CDR2 is YYREEE in the germline V gene (reference sequence). The CDR3 has 15 amino acids. Trimming removed 2 bases at V and 0 bases at J, with 10 bases between. Using immunoSEQ multiplex PCR, the repertoire was profiled, and TCRdb retains in-frame clones only, with some absent. The table lists approximately 69,000 clones, approximately 80% of them singletons. The chain carries TRBV5-4 and TRBJ2-3; a weak D match, TRBD2 (6 bases). The sequence came from an adult with an advanced solid tumor such as melanoma, head and neck, liver or kidney cancer. Sequenced material: CD4+ or CD8+ T cells sorted from blood, taken in a trial of the OX40 agonist ivuxolimab. This CDR3 reads CASSLGGVSTDTQYF. The CDR3 DNA is TGTGCCAGCAGCTTAGGCGGGGTTAGCACAGATACGCAGTATTTT.